The T cell receptor (beta chain) described here comes from a study of CD8+ T cells in alopecia areata. cDNA prepared by RNA extraction and subsequent reverse transcription served as the template for sequencing. Sequencing was performed with immunoSEQ multiplex PCR; in TCRdb, only in-frame clones are kept and a portion is missing. Among about 110,000 clones, around 59% were seen once, and the ten largest hold less than 25%. V lost 0 bases, J lost 4 bases, and 9 bases stayed unmatched. This CDR3 is 18 amino acids long. Germline V gene sequence: CDR1 MGHRA, CDR2 YSYEKL. About this clone: The antigen remains unidentified.

General study findings and limits: Resident alphabeta T cells of normal skin are also sequenced in scalp samples.

Sequencing was done on a sample of CD8+ T cells sorted from blood. The chain carries TRBV4-1 and TRBJ2-5, with 12 bases that match TRBD2. The source is a human donor in good health. CDR3 sequence reads: CASSQEFLAGGPRETQYF. CDR3 in DNA: TGCGCCAGCAGCCAAGAGTTTCTAGCGGGGGGGCCGCGAGAGACCCAGTACTTC.